The present entry profiles one T cell receptor (beta chain) with its context. The CDR3 covers 15 residues. Germline V gene data show CDR1 as LGHDT and CDR2 as YNNKEL (reference sequence). Trimming took off 1 base at V and 7 bases at J, with 16 bases between the two ends. These data are taken from a study of blood T cells in healthy people across ages. Sample-barcoded 5' priming and a J-beta primer mix drove a second PCR of roughly 7 to 11 cycles. In TCRdb, the 5' RACE reads were re-called with MiXCR into one record per CDR3 protein. The table has about 560,000 distinct CDR3 sequences, about 25% seen once. The sample was also linked to a second study, of T cells of mothers and their children.

The V call is TRBV3-1, the J call TRBJ1-2, with D possibly being TRBD1 (5 bases). This sequence originates from a boy younger than 10 in good health. The sequenced sample consisted of blood. The DNA of the CDR3 is TGTGCCAGCAGCCAAGGCGGGGCCTCGAGGGGTGGCTACACCTTC. It codes for CASSQGGASRGGYTF.